The 31 T cell receptor beta chains below were found in one sample sequenced in a study of human T cells and chemical hapten exposure (dated by TCRdb to the early 2020s). The receptor library was made with RACE. The instrument given in TCRdb is NextSeq 500. TCRdb reworked the public reads: Q25 trimming with fastp, MiXCR clone assembly, productive beta chains retained. Here each entry gathers all rows of one CDR3 protein and keeps the most common genes and DNA. This sample has 300,000 to 400,000 distinct CDR3 sequences in its table, and around 7% of those were observed once. The ten largest clones add up to around 8.4% of the sample. The time point label, read with the paper, signifies: patch test 1, 2 weeks after DPC sensitization. Read against the paper, the sample's treatment or condition label means: therapeutic diphenylcyclopropenone sensitization with weekly scalp DPC. This specimen consisted of whole blood, obtained in connection with sensitization to the hapten diphenylcyclopropenone (DPC). The receptors here all came from a woman aged 18-29 years with alopecia areata. Some clones in this sample may be carry-over from other donors' samples.

This rearrangement joins TRBV7-2 to TRBJ2-3; 8 bases match TRBD2. J gave up 4 bases and V 5 bases, and 11 bases lay outside the gene matches. CDR1 is SGHTA, CDR2 FQGNSA, per germline. This CDR3 is 16 amino acids long. The CDR3 nucleotides are TGTGCCAGCAGCCGAGCCGAGCGGGGGATATCAGATACGCAGTATTTT. Its translation: CASSRAERGISDTQYF.

V gene TRBV19 combines with J gene TRBJ2-1, with D possibly being TRBD2 (5 bases). This CDR3 contains 16 residues. V was shortened by 2 bases and J by 6 bases, with 17 bases between the two germline ends. The V gene's germline CDR1 is LNHDA and CDR2 SQIVND (reference sequence). CDR3 loop: CASSINSKPAGNEQFF. CDR3 DNA: TGTGCCAGTAGTATAAACTCGAAACCTGCGGGCAATGAGCAGTTCTTC.

The J gene is TRBJ2-6, the V gene TRBV7-8; D is ambiguous. Deletions cut 2 bases from V and 0 bases from J, with 8 bases between. The germline CDR1 and CDR2 sequences are SGHVS and FQNEAQ. This CDR3 contains 16 residues. The DNA for the CDR3 is TGTGCCAGCAGCTTAAAGTGGAGCTCTGGGGCCAACGTCCTGACTTTC. Amino acid sequence: CASSLKWSSGANVLTF.

This clonotype showed up just a few times. V and J are TRBV2 and TRBJ2-5; D is perhaps TRBD1 (5 bases). CDR3 size: 12 residues. V dropped 11 bases and J dropped 3 bases, with 13 bases sitting between them. Germline CDR1 reads SNHLY; CDR2 reads FYNNEI. In DNA form, the CDR3 reads TGTGCCGGATCCCGCAGGGAAGAGACCCAGTACTTC. It codes for CAGSRREETQYF.

A word on this clonotype: A much larger clone differs by one base, so this may be a read error. This chain connects TRBV12-3 or TRBV12-4 to TRBJ2-2; 7 bases are shared with TRBD1. The V gene end was trimmed by 7 bases and the J gene end by 7 bases; junction bases not matched to a gene: 9. The CDR3 contains 14 residues. The DNA of the CDR3 is TGTGCCAGCACCCCCTTAGGGGACAGCGGGGAGCTGTTTTTT. The encoded protein is CASTPLGDSGELFF.

This clonotype was found a few times. The chain carries TRBV10-3 and TRBJ1-5; 7 bases map to TRBD1. Germline assignment: CDR1 ENHRY and CDR2 SYGVKD. The CDR3 has 15 amino acids. The junction had 9 bases not matched to a gene; V was cut back by 6 bases and J by 4 bases. The CDR3 sequence is CAIRKTGSENQPQHF. CDR3 nucleotide sequence: TGTGCCATCAGAAAGACAGGGTCCGAGAATCAGCCCCAGCATTTT.

This clonotype showed up many times. V usage is TRBV20-1 and J usage is TRBJ2-7, with 10 nucleotides matching TRBD1. The CDR3 runs 14 residues. With 4 bases clipped from V and 4 bases from J, the junction kept 7 bases outside the gene matches. Germline V gives CDR1 DFQATT, CDR2 SNEGSKA (reference sequence). The CDR3 reads CSANSGQGGYEQYF. The CDR3 region has the DNA TGCAGTGCTAACTCCGGACAGGGGGGTTACGAGCAGTACTTC.

In its sample, this clonotype was seen a few times. J is TRBJ2-3 and V is TRBV11-1; 8 bases fit TRBD2. J gave up 6 bases and V 4 bases, and 15 bases lay outside the gene matches. Germline values: CDR1 SGHAT, CDR2 FQDESV (reference sequence). The CDR3 is 17 amino acids. As DNA, the CDR3 is TGTGCCAGCAGCTCCCCCGCGAGCGGGGGAAACTTTGATACGCAGTATTTT. It translates to CASSSPASGGNFDTQYF.

V gene TRBV24-1 combines with J gene TRBJ2-3; 9 bases agree with TRBD2. After removal of 0 bases from V and 1 base from J, the junction contained 4 bases not matched to a gene. Germline assignment: CDR1 KGHDR and CDR2 SFDVKD. This CDR3 is 17 amino acids long. CDR3 sequence reads: CATSDLKRGAGTDTQYF. DNA for the CDR3: TGTGCCACCAGTGATTTGAAGCGGGGGGCCGGCACAGATACGCAGTATTTT.

The sample holds a few counts of this clonotype. The chain recombines TRBV20-1 with TRBJ2-3; the D gene is possibly TRBD1 (6 bases). Per germline, CDR1 DFQATT and CDR2 SNEGSKA (reference sequence). The V and J ends lost 6 bases and 2 bases respectively, with 15 bases between them. The CDR3 length is 14 residues. CDR3 coding DNA: TGCAGTGCGAGGGCAGGGGCGGACACAGATACGCAGTATTTT. As protein: CSARAGADTDTQYF.

This clonotype turned up a few times. The chain joins TRBV12-3 or TRBV12-4 to TRBJ2-2; D might be TRBD1 (5 bases). The ends were cut back, 3 bases at V and 4 bases at J, with 18 bases in the middle. The CDR3 extends over 17 amino acids. The CDR3 is CASSFPMGPRVTGELFF. The DNA for the CDR3 is TGTGCCAGCAGTTTTCCCATGGGCCCCAGGGTCACCGGGGAGCTGTTTTTT.

There are many counts of this clonotype. The chain employs TRBV29-1 and TRBJ2-3; D call uncertain. Germline values: CDR1 SQVTM, CDR2 ANQGSEA. V was pared by 7 bases and J by 0 bases, with 8 bases between. CDR3 size: 12 residues. The CDR3 region is CSAGVSTDTQYF. The CDR3 nucleotides are TGCAGCGCCGGCGTTAGCACAGATACGCAGTATTTT.

This clonotype was picked up many times. V and J are TRBV4-1 and TRBJ1-2; a weak D match, TRBD1 (6 bases). CDR1 and CDR2 (germline): MGHRA, YSYEKL. V gave up 3 bases and J gave up 4 bases, with 15 bases separating them. The CDR3 contains 15 residues. The CDR3 spells CASSQEGQNFYGYTF. The CDR3 bases are TGCGCCAGCAGCCAGGAAGGACAGAACTTCTATGGCTACACCTTC.

The sample holds a few counts of this clonotype. The rearrangement links TRBV7-2 to TRBJ2-7; D ambiguous. Trimming shortened V by 5 bases and J by 3 bases, and 11 bases separated the two germline ends. The CDR3 is made up of 13 amino acids. Per germline, CDR1 SGHTA and CDR2 FQGNSA. The CDR3 spells CASSPRVLYEQYF. CDR3 sequence (DNA): TGTGCCAGCAGCCCTCGTGTCCTCTACGAGCAGTACTTC.

This clonotype showed up just a few times. One end of the junction is discordant with germline, which a read error may explain. This chain uses TRBV5-8 with TRBJ2-3; TRBD2 aligns across 12 bases. CDR1 is SGHTS, CDR2 YDEGEE, per germline. This CDR3 has 15 residues. The CDR3 bases are TGTGCCAGCAGCGTTCCGGGACTAGCGGGCCCAAGAGGGGATTTT. This gives the protein CASSVPGLAGPRGDF.

This chain uses TRBV28 with TRBJ1-5; possibly TRBD1 for D (5 bases). Germline-derived CDR1 and CDR2 are MDHEN and SYDVKM. Trimming removed 6 bases from V and 0 bases from J, with 24 bases in between. The CDR3 has 19 amino acids. The CDR3 DNA reads TGTGCCAGCAGCCCCCTCTCTCGGGGAGGGGCGTATAGCAATCAGCCCCAGCATTTT. It yields the protein CASSPLSRGGAYSNQPQHF.

The genes are TRBV29-1 and TRBJ2-7, with D possibly being TRBD1 or TRBD2 (5 bases each). CDR3 length: 13 residues. Germline V CDR1 and CDR2: SQVTM, ANQGSEA. Trimming stripped 5 bases from V and 3 bases from J, with 14 bases between. The CDR3 DNA sequence: TGCAGCGTTTTGGGGGAAGCCCACTACGAGCAGTACTTC. Its translation is CSVLGEAHYEQYF.

The CDR3 nucleotides read TGTGCCAGCAGCTTCGACAGAAGCACAGATACGCAGTATTTT. Amino acid sequence: CASSFDRSTDTQYF. The gene calls are TRBV7-2 and TRBJ2-3; D is possibly TRBD1 (5 bases). The germline gives CDR1 SGHTA, CDR2 FQGNSA. The CDR3 is 14 amino acids. V lost 3 bases, J lost 0 bases, and 7 bases lay in between.

The chain is built from TRBV18 and TRBJ2-1; 8 positions match TRBD1. With 3 bases clipped from V and 7 bases from J, the junction kept 8 bases outside the gene matches. CDR3 length equals 15 residues. Germline V gives CDR1 KGHSH, CDR2 LQKENI. CDR3 in amino acids: CASSPPAQGANEQFF. For the CDR3, the DNA is TGTGCCAGCTCACCCCCCGCGCAGGGGGCTAATGAGCAGTTCTTC.

This clonotype was counted a few times. The J gene is TRBJ1-1, the V gene TRBV6-2 or TRBV6-3; no reliable D call. Trimming cost V 2 bases and J 9 bases, with 7 bases left between them. Per germline, CDR1 MNHEY and CDR2 SVGEGT. The CDR3 totals 11 residues. The CDR3 nucleotides are TGTGCCAGCAGTTACCGGACTCAAGCTTTCTTT. Protein sequence: CASSYRTQAFF.

This clonotype came up many times. The J gene is TRBJ2-7, the V gene TRBV7-6; D possibly corresponds to TRBD2 (5 bases). Germline CDR1 reads SGHVS; CDR2 reads FNYEAQ. V gave up 5 bases and J gave up 0 bases, with 14 bases separating them. The CDR3 runs 15 residues. CDR3 nucleotides: TGTGCCAGCAGCCCCCCCGGGGTTACCTCCTACGAGCAGTACTTC. As protein: CASSPPGVTSYEQYF.

This clonotype showed up just a few times. This chain links TRBV6-6 with TRBJ1-4; D is undetermined. V shed 6 bases and J shed 8 bases, with 22 bases lying between them. The CDR3 runs 16 residues. Germline CDR1 MNHNY, CDR2 SVGAGI (reference sequence). In DNA, the CDR3 is TGTGCCAGCAGGACCCTCCCATCACTGACGGAAGAAAAACTGTTTTTT. This translates into CASRTLPSLTEEKLFF.

This clonotype showed up many times. V and J are TRBV5-4 and TRBJ2-5; D uncertain. The V end was cut by 0 bases, the J end by 4 bases, with 10 bases between. CDR3 size: 14 residues. Germline V gene data show CDR1 as SGHNT and CDR2 as YYREEE (reference sequence). The DNA for the CDR3 is TGTGCCAGCAGCTTGGTTTCCCGGGCAGAGACCCAGTACTTC. The encoded protein is CASSLVSRAETQYF.

In its sample, this clonotype was seen a few times. This rearrangement joins TRBV2 to TRBJ2-7; 7 bases agree with TRBD2. The CDR3 consists of 15 residues. From germline, CDR1 is SNHLY and CDR2 FYNNEI. J gave up 2 bases and V 7 bases, and 11 bases lay outside the gene matches. The CDR3 spells CASTDPLAAPYEQYF. CDR3 coding DNA: TGTGCCAGCACCGACCCCCTAGCGGCCCCCTACGAGCAGTACTTC.

This clonotype was counted ten times or more. The chain links TRBV10-3 to TRBJ1-4; 7 nucleotides align to TRBD1. Germline CDR1 reads ENHRY; CDR2 reads SYGVKD. Trimming at V came to 4 bases and at J to 5 bases, leaving 7 bases not matched to a gene. The CDR3 is 15 residues long. The CDR3 protein is CAISALPGQNEKLFF. CDR3 bases: TGTGCCATCAGTGCGCTCCCGGGACAGAATGAAAAACTGTTTTTT.

The sample holds many counts of this clonotype. The V call is TRBV7-2, the J call TRBJ2-1; 8 bases match TRBD1. The V segment lost 4 bases and the J segment 4 bases; nucleotides outside the gene matches: 9. The germline CDR1 and CDR2 sequences are SGHTA and FQGNSA. The CDR3 contains 16 residues. As DNA, the CDR3 is TGTGCCAGCAGCTCGAGCCGGGACAGGTCTTACAATGAGCAGTTCTTC. Translated, it gives CASSSSRDRSYNEQFF. Supplemented by reference TRBV7-2 and TRBJ2-1, the full variable domain reads GAGVSQSPSNKVTEKGKDVELRCDPISGHTALYWYRQSLGQGLEFLIYFQGNSAPDKSGLPSDRFSAERTGGSVSTLTIQRTQQEDSAVYLCASSSSRDRSYNEQFFGPGTRLTVL.

This clonotype was counted between two and nine times. The chain recombines TRBV6-1 with TRBJ1-3; possibly TRBD1 for D (5 bases). The CDR3 is 13 residues long. CDR1 is MNHNS, CDR2 SASEGT, per germline. The V end lost 5 bases, the J end lost 3 bases, and 8 bases lay between the germline ends. CDR3 region: CASSTDIGNTIYF. The CDR3 DNA reads as TGTGCCAGCAGTACGGACATTGGAAACACCATATATTTT.

The rearrangement links TRBV29-1 to TRBJ2-1; 14 bases agree with TRBD2. Germline V CDR1 and CDR2: SQVTM, ANQGSEA. This CDR3 is built from 19 residues. The V segment lost 7 bases and the J segment 0 bases; nucleotides outside the gene matches: 14. The CDR3 DNA is TGCAGCGCCACTACGGCGGGACTAGCGGGGGCCTACTCCTACAATGAGCAGTTCTTC. Encoded protein: CSATTAGLAGAYSYNEQFF.

This clonotype was counted ten times or more. The chain joins TRBV12-5 to TRBJ1-1; 8 positions match TRBD1. This CDR3 has 16 residues. The junction had 8 bases not matched to a gene; V was cut back by 1 base and J by 4 bases. Germline loops: CDR1 LGHNT, CDR2 FRNRAP. The CDR3 is CASGLARTTGGTEAFF. CDR3 bases: TGTGCTAGTGGTTTGGCACGGACCACAGGGGGCACTGAAGCTTTCTTT. The whole variable domain, remainder taken from reference TRBV12-5 and TRBJ1-1, is DARVTQTPRHKVTEMGQEVTMRCQPILGHNTVFWYRQTMMQGLELLAYFRNRAPLDDSGMPKDRFSAEMPDATLATLKIQPSEPRDSAVYFCASGLARTTGGTEAFFGQGTRLTVV.

The CDR3 loop reads CASSDRDRRGDTQYF. CDR3 nucleotides: TGTGCCAGCAGTGACCGGGACAGGCGGGGGGATACGCAGTATTTT. This chain links TRBV12-3 or TRBV12-4 with TRBJ2-3; maybe TRBD1 (8 bases). The CDR3 has 15 residues. Trimming pared 5 bases from V and 6 bases from J, leaving 18 bases between.

This clonotype has a handful of counts. This chain links TRBV12-3 or TRBV12-4 with TRBJ2-1; TRBD1 or TRBD2 may be the D gene (6 bases each). The CDR3 is made up of 15 amino acids. The V end lost 7 bases, the J end lost 3 bases, and 16 bases lay between the germline ends. CDR3 nucleotide sequence: TGTGCCAGCACCTGGGGGGCGGGGCTCTACAATGAGCAGTTCTTC. Its protein product is CASTWGAGLYNEQFF.